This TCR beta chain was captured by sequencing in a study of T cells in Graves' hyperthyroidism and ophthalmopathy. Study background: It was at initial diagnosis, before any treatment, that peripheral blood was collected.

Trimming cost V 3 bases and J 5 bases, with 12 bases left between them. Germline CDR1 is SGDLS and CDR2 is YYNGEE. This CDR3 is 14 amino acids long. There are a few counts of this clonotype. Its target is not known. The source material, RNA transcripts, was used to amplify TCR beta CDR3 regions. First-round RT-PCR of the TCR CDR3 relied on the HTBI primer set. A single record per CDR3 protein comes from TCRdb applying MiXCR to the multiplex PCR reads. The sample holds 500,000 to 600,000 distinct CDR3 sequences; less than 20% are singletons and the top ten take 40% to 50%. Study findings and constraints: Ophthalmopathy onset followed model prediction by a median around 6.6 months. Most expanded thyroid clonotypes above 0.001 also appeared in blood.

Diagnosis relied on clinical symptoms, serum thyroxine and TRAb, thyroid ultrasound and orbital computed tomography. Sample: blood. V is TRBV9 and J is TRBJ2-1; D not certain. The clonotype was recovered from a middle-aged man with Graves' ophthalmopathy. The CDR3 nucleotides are TGTGCCAGCAGCGGTGTTTTCCCTAACAATGAGCAGTTCTTC. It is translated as CASSGVFPNNEQFF.